This T cell receptor beta chain was obtained from a study of shared clonotypes between healthy human individuals. Overall study context: CD4 naive and CD4 memory each took three plates per donor, while CD8 naive took two and CD8 memory one.

Germline V gene data show CDR1 as SGHRS and CDR2 as YFSETQ. This CDR3 spans 16 amino acids. Trimming cost V 2 bases and J 2 bases; bases outside gene matches: 7. Profiled with immunoSEQ multiplex PCR; TCRdb holds only in-frame clones, not every one. The sample yields over a million clones, about 80% seen once. The clonotype originates from a young man in good health. Some clones in this sample may be carry-over from other donors' samples. The chain recombines TRBV5-1 with TRBJ2-3, with TRBD2 matching 8 bases. Sequenced input: memory CD4+ T cells from PBMCs. Subset of the sample: CD45RA-negative fraction. Here the CDR3 reads CASSLGGLGDTDTQYF. In DNA, the CDR3 is TGCGCCAGCAGCTTAGGGGGACTAGGGGACACAGATACGCAGTATTTT.